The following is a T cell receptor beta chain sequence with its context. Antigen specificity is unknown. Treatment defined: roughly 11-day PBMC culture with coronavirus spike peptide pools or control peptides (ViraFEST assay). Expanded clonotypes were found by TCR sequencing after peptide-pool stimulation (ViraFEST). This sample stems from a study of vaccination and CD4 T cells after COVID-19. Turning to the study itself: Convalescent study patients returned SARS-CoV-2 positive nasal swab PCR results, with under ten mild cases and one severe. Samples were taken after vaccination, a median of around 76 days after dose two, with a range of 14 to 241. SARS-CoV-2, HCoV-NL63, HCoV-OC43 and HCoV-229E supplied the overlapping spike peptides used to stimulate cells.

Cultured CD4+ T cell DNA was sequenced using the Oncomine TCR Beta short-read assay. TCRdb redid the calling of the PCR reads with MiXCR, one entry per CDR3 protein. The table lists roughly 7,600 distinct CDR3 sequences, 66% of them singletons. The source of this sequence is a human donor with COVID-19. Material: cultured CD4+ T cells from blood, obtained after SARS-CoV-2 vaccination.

The CDR3 loop reads CASSLAGTVGTEAFF. Written as DNA, the CDR3 is TGTGCCAGCAGCTTGGCGGGGACTGTGGGCACTGAAGCTTTCTTT. The chain is built from TRBV7-3 and TRBJ1-1; D possibly corresponds to TRBD1 (5 bases). There are 15 residues in the CDR3. In germline, CDR1 is SGHTA, CDR2 FQGTGA. The V end was cut by 3 bases, the J end by 4 bases, with 15 bases between.